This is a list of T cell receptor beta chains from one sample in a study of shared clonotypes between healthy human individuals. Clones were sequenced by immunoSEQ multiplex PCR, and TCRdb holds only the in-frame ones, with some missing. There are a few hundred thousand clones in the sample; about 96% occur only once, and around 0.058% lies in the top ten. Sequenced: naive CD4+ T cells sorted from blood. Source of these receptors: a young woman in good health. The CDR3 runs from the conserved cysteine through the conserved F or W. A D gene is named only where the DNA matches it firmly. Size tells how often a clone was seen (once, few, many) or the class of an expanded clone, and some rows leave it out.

TGTGCCAGCAGAGAAGAGGGCATCTACGAGCAGTACTTC | CASREEGIYEQYF | TRBJ2-7 | NA | TRBV6-4 | NA
TGTGCCAGCAGTCCACTCCGGGCCACCGGGGAGCTGTTTTTT | CASSPLRATGELFF | TRBJ2-2 | NA | TRBV28 | NA
TGTGCCAGCAGCACCCCGGGACGTGCCTACAATGAGCAGTTCTTC | CASSTPGRAYNEQFF | TRBJ2-1 | NA | TRBV6-5 | NA
TGCAGCGCCGACGGACAGGGGGCTTACGAGCAGTACTTC | CSADGQGAYEQYF | TRBJ2-7 | TRBD1 | TRBV29-1 | NA
TGTGCCAGCAGCTCCCGATATAGCAATCAGCCCCAGCATTTT | CASSSRYSNQPQHF | TRBJ1-5 | NA | TRBV13 | NA
TGTGCCAGCAGCCCTGGTCTCGACGAGCAGTACTTC | CASSPGLDEQYF | TRBJ2-7 | NA | TRBV7-2 | NA
TGTGCCAGCGGATCGACGGTCTCTGGAAACACCATATATTTT | CASGSTVSGNTIYF | TRBJ1-3 | NA | TRBV25-1 | NA
TGTGCCAGCAGCTTTCGCCTAGCGAAATACAATGAGCAGTTCTTC | CASSFRLAKYNEQFF | TRBJ2-1 | NA | TRBV7-3 | NA
TGTGCCAGCAGCTTACTGCGACTCCTGATAGAGGAGCAGTTCTTC | CASSLLRLLIEEQFF | TRBJ2-1 | NA | TRBV7-8 | few
TGTGCCAGCAGCAAAAAGAAGGTAGCGGGAGGTGGGTTCCCCACAGATACGCAGTATTTT | CASSKKKVAGGGFPTDTQYF | TRBJ2-3 | NA | TRBV21-1 | NA
TGCGCCAGCAGCGCCCCCACGGGGTTAGGCGTGGACACTGAAGCTTTCTTT | CASSAPTGLGVDTEAFF | TRBJ1-1 | NA | TRBV5-1 | NA
TGTGCCAGCACGCATGACAGGGCTGGGGCCAACGTCCTGACTTTC | CASTHDRAGANVLTF | TRBJ2-6 | TRBD1 | TRBV28 | once
TGTGCCAGCAATCTAGACAGGGTCGGCGGCTACACCTTC | CASNLDRVGGYTF | TRBJ1-2 | TRBD1 | TRBV7-9 | NA
TGTGCCAGCAGCCCGCGGAGACAGGCCCTATCCTACGAGCAGTACTTC | CASSPRRQALSYEQYF | TRBJ2-7 | NA | TRBV7-9 | NA
TGTGCCAGCAGCTGGGGGGACACTACTGGGGGCTACACCTTC | CASSWGDTTGGYTF | TRBJ1-2 | NA | TRBV5-4 | NA
TGTGCCGTAAAACTTTTGGGGGCAGATACGCAGTATTTT | CAVKLLGADTQYF | TRBJ2-3 | NA | TRBV2 | NA
TGTGCCAGCAGTTACTCGAGAGTGTCGGAGTACGAGCAGTACTTC | CASSYSRVSEYEQYF | TRBJ2-7 | NA | TRBV6-5 | NA
TGTGCCAGCAGCCCTACAGGGAACGGCTACACCTTC | CASSPTGNGYTF | TRBJ1-2 | NA | TRBV6-9 | NA
TGTGCCAGCAGCTTGAGGGGAGGGACAGGCCTGAAGAACACTGAAGCTTTCTTT | CASSLRGGTGLKNTEAFF | TRBJ1-1 | TRBD1 | TRBV7-9 | NA
TGTGCCAGCAGCTTTACAGGGGGTGAAAAACTGTTTTTT | CASSFTGGEKLFF | TRBJ1-4 | TRBD1 | TRBV7-9 | NA
TGTGCCAGCAGCTTATCAGGACAGTCGTACACCGGGGAGCTGTTTTTT | CASSLSGQSYTGELFF | TRBJ2-2 | NA | TRBV7-7 | NA
TGTGCCAGCAGCTTGGGGACTAGCGGGACCCAAGAGACCCAGTACTTC | CASSLGTSGTQETQYF | TRBJ2-5 | TRBD2 | TRBV11-2 | NA
TGTGCCAGCAGTTCCCCACCTGGAAATACGCAGTATTTT | CASSSPPGNTQYF | TRBJ2-3 | NA | TRBV27 | NA
TGTGCCAGCGGTTTGTGGAGGAACACTGAAGCTTTCTTT | CASGLWRNTEAFF | TRBJ1-1 | NA | TRBV27 | once
TGTGCCAGCAGTGGAGCAGGGCGTCAGCCCCAGCATTTT | CASSGAGRQPQHF | TRBJ1-5 | NA | TRBV6-1 | NA
TGCGCCAGCAGCTTGGGCGAGGTGCTAGATACGCAGTATTTT | CASSLGEVLDTQYF | TRBJ2-3 | NA | TRBV5-1 | NA
TGTGCCATCAGTGAGCCAGCGACTAGCGGGACAGAGACCCAGTACTTC | CAISEPATSGTETQYF | TRBJ2-5 | TRBD2 | TRBV10-3 | NA
TGTGCCAGCAGCCCTCGACAGGGAATATACGAGCAGTACTTC | CASSPRQGIYEQYF | TRBJ2-7 | TRBD1 | TRBV7-2 | NA
TGTGCCAGCACCGGGACTAACTACGAGCAGTACTTC | CASTGTNYEQYF | TRBJ2-7 | TRBD2 | TRBV6-5 | NA
TGCGCCAGCAGCTTGAAACCAACTAATGAAAAACTGTTTTTT | CASSLKPTNEKLFF | TRBJ1-4 | NA | TRBV5-1 | NA
TGCGCCAGCAGCTTGGGGACAGACTCTGGAAACACCATATATTTT | CASSLGTDSGNTIYF | TRBJ1-3 | NA | TRBV5-1 | NA
TGTGCCAGCAGACTTTCCAATGAGCAGTTCTTC | CASRLSNEQFF | TRBJ2-1 | NA | TRBV7-9 | NA
TGTGCCAGCAGCTTTCGGGTTTTTGCCAGCTCCTACGAGCAGTACTTC | CASSFRVFASSYEQYF | TRBJ2-7 | NA | TRBV7-8 | NA
TGTGCCAGCAGCTCTCAGGGGGCCCGCACAGATACGCAGTATTTT | CASSSQGARTDTQYF | TRBJ2-3 | TRBD1 | TRBV11-1 | NA
TGTGCCAGCTCTCCCCCGGGGAGTACTGAAGCTTTCTTT | CASSPPGSTEAFF | TRBJ1-1 | NA | TRBV18 | NA
TGTGCCAGCAGCCCCAGTGCGATGGACATCGGTGGGTCCCAGCATTTT | CASSPSAMDIGGSQHF | TRBJ1-5 | NA | TRBV7-2 | NA
TGTGCCAGCAGCTTTTACAGGAAAACTGGAAACACCATATATTTT | CASSFYRKTGNTIYF | TRBJ1-3 | NA | TRBV11-2 | NA
TGTGCCAGCAGCTCTCTAGCGGGACCCAAGGGTAGCACAGATACGCAGTATTTT | CASSSLAGPKGSTDTQYF | TRBJ2-3 | NA | TRBV12-1 | NA
TGTGCCAGCAGGCAAGGATCCTACGAGCAGTACTTC | CASRQGSYEQYF | TRBJ2-7 | NA | TRBV27 | NA
TGTGCCAGCAGGTCAGCGGGGCCCTCCTACAATGAGCAGTTCTTC | CASRSAGPSYNEQFF | TRBJ2-1 | TRBD2 | TRBV2 | NA
TGTGCCAGCTCACCTCCGGCCGTGAACACTGAAGCTTTCTTT | CASSPPAVNTEAFF | TRBJ1-1 | NA | TRBV18 | NA
TGTGCCAGTAGTATAGCTGAGAATCAGCCCCAGCATTTT | CASSIAENQPQHF | TRBJ1-5 | NA | TRBV19 | NA
TGTGCCAGCAGTCCACAGCCGGGACTAGCGGGAGGTCTTATGGATACGCAGTATTTT | CASSPQPGLAGGLMDTQYF | TRBJ2-3 | TRBD2 | TRBV28 | NA
TGTGCCAGCAGAGGACAGGGGTGGGAAAAACTGTTTTTT | CASRGQGWEKLFF | TRBJ1-4 | TRBD1 | TRBV28 | NA
TGTGCCAGCAGCCCTAGCGGGACGGGAGAGCAGTTCTTC | CASSPSGTGEQFF | TRBJ2-1 | TRBD2 | TRBV7-7 | NA
TGTGCCAGCAGTTACGATAGGACTAGCGGATACGAGCAGTACTTC | CASSYDRTSGYEQYF | TRBJ2-7 | TRBD2 | TRBV6-5 | NA
TGTGCCAGCAGGGGCCCGGGGAGCCTACTCCCCTACGAGCAGTACTTC | CASRGPGSLLPYEQYF | TRBJ2-7 | NA | TRBV2 | NA
TGTGCCAGCAGTTGGGCGGGGAGGGGGACGACCGGGGAGCTGTTTTTT | CASSWAGRGTTGELFF | TRBJ2-2 | NA | TRBV28 | NA
TGTGCCAGCAGTAATTACAGGGGGGTCACTGAAGCTTTCTTT | CASSNYRGVTEAFF | TRBJ1-1 | TRBD1 | TRBV27 | NA
TGTGCCAGCAGCCCGCGACCAGACTGGGAGCAGTACTTC | CASSPRPDWEQYF | TRBJ2-7 | NA | TRBV7-6 | NA
TGTGCCAGCAGTTCTCCCCCGGGGGCAAGCGGGGAGCTGTTTTTT | CASSSPPGASGELFF | TRBJ2-2 | NA | TRBV28 | NA
TGTGCCAGCAGCCAAGATTCCCTAGGTACTGAAGCTTTCTTT | CASSQDSLGTEAFF | TRBJ1-1 | NA | TRBV4-2 | NA
TGTGCCAGCTCACCGGGACATCAGAACACTGAAGCTTTCTTT | CASSPGHQNTEAFF | TRBJ1-1 | NA | TRBV18 | once
TGTGCCAGCAGCTTAGCGAAACTAGCGGGTGGTAATGAGCAGTTCTTC | CASSLAKLAGGNEQFF | TRBJ2-1 | TRBD2 | TRBV7-2 | once
TGCGCCAGCAGCCCGGGTATCAATCAGCCCCAGCATTTT | CASSPGINQPQHF | TRBJ1-5 | NA | TRBV5-1 | NA